Included here is one T cell receptor beta chain sequence, with context. Its target is not known. The data belong to a study of response to subunit inactivated influenza vaccine. The study, taken as a whole, reports: The authors proposed limited new T cell recruitment per seasonal influenza vaccination.

TCRdb independently ran MiXCR on the RT-PCR reads; one entry per CDR3 protein. Of around 520,000 distinct CDR3 sequences listed, around 11% are singletons. Looked up from germline, CDR1 is MGHRA and CDR2 is YSYEKL. V shed 0 bases and J shed 7 bases, with 16 bases lying between them. CDR3 size: 15 residues. The chain employs TRBV4-1 and TRBJ2-7, with D perhaps being TRBD1 or TRBD2 (5 bases each). Sequenced material: PBMCs from blood, taken on the day of vaccination. The receptor was isolated from a man aged 50-59 years who received an inactivated influenza vaccine. CDR3 region: CASSQDEGRMWEQYF. The CDR3 bases are TGCGCCAGCAGCCAAGATGAGGGACGGATGTGGGAGCAGTACTTC.